These 17 T cell receptor beta chains share one sample of origin, sequenced in a study of blood T cell repertoires in COVID-19. Profiled with immunoSEQ multiplex PCR; TCRdb holds only in-frame clones, not every one. This sample has about 170,000 clones; approximately 80% occur once, and the top ten carry about 20%. Material: peripheral blood. The receptors were gathered from a woman aged 80 or over with acute or convalescent COVID-19.

V usage is TRBV2 and J usage is TRBJ2-7; 7 bases are a match to TRBD2. Germline V gene lookup returns CDR1 SNHLY and CDR2 FYNNEI. This CDR3 has 14 amino acids. Trimming cost V 6 bases and J 7 bases; bases outside gene matches: 12. This chain's CDR3 is CASRTGGLTWEQYF. DNA for the CDR3: TGTGCCAGCAGAACCGGGGGACTAACCTGGGAGCAGTACTTC.

J is TRBJ2-1 and V is TRBV7-6; 9 bases agree with TRBD1. The CDR3 loop spans 15 amino acids. V lost 4 bases, J lost 5 bases, and 6 bases stayed unmatched. Germline CDR1 reads SGHVS; CDR2 reads FNYEAQ. The chain's CDR3 is CASSSGQGSNNEQFF. CDR3 coding DNA: TGTGCCAGCAGCTCGGGACAGGGCAGTAACAATGAGCAGTTCTTC.

V usage is TRBV5-1 and J usage is TRBJ1-6; 11 bases map to TRBD1. The ends lost 4 bases at V and 6 bases at J; junction bases unmatched: 6. The CDR3 has 16 residues. Germline assignment: CDR1 SGHRS and CDR2 YFSETQ. The DNA of the CDR3 is TGCGCCAGCAGCGGGGGACAGGGGGGTTTTAATTCACCCCTCCACTTT. Encoded protein: CASSGGQGGFNSPLHF.

This CDR3 is CSVEDKQGNTIYF. The CDR3 nucleotides are TGCAGCGTTGAAGATAAGCAAGGAAACACCATATATTTT. The chain has TRBV29-1 and TRBJ1-3; no clear D. This CDR3 has 13 residues. Trimming took off 0 bases at V and 4 bases at J, with 7 bases between the two ends. Germline V lookup: CDR1 SQVTM, CDR2 ANQGSEA.

The rearrangement links TRBV19 to TRBJ1-5, with D perhaps TRBD1 (5 bases). The V end lost 3 bases, the J end lost 4 bases, and 7 bases lay between the germline ends. The V gene's germline CDR1 is LNHDA and CDR2 SQIVND (reference sequence). The CDR3 covers 13 residues. The CDR3 loop reads CASSMEGNQPQHF. CDR3 bases: TGTGCCAGTAGTATGGAGGGGAATCAGCCCCAGCATTTT.

V is TRBV25-1 and J is TRBJ1-2; tentatively, D is TRBD1 (5 bases). Germline CDR1 MGHDK, CDR2 SYGVNS. V lost 5 bases and J 7 bases, leaving 17 bases between the germline ends. The CDR3 totals 14 residues. CDR3 DNA: TGTGCCAGCAGTCTTGCGGGGGTTGGGTTTGGCTACACCTTC. Encoded protein: CASSLAGVGFGYTF.

This clone was observed once. The genes are TRBV6-5 and TRBJ1-3; a weak D match, TRBD1 (5 bases). The CDR3 runs 13 residues. CDR1 is MNHEY and CDR2 is SVGAGI in the germline V gene. Trimming shortened V by 7 bases and J by 5 bases, and 12 bases separated the two germline ends. This CDR3 reads CASKGQGRNTIYF. CDR3 bases: TGTGCCAGCAAGGGCCAGGGCAGAAACACCATATATTTT.

Written as DNA, the CDR3 is TGCGCCAGCAGCTTTACAGGGGGGGACACTGAAGCTTTCTTT. As protein: CASSFTGGDTEAFF. The chain combines TRBV5-1 with TRBJ1-1, with 8 bases that match TRBD1. Germline loops: CDR1 SGHRS, CDR2 YFSETQ. Trimming cost V 2 bases and J 3 bases; bases outside gene matches: 3. The CDR3 runs 14 residues.

This CDR3 is CASRRGYWDSPLHF. For the CDR3, the DNA is TGTGCCAGCAGGCGGGGATATTGGGATTCACCCCTCCACTTT. V is TRBV27 and J is TRBJ1-6, with D hard to call. Germline CDR1 is MNHEY and CDR2 is SMNVEV (reference sequence). CDR3 size: 14 residues. V was shortened by 6 bases and J by 8 bases, with 14 bases between the two germline ends.

CDR3 amino acids: CSASLSAGGNYGYTF. CDR3 DNA: TGCAGTGCTAGTTTGTCGGCAGGGGGGAACTATGGCTACACCTTC. The chain couples TRBV20-1 to TRBJ1-2, with TRBD1 identical over 7 bases. The germline CDR1 and CDR2 sequences are DFQATT and SNEGSKA (reference sequence). V gave up 3 bases and J gave up 2 bases; unmatched junction bases: 9. The CDR3 loop spans 15 amino acids.

The rearrangement joins TRBV5-1 to TRBJ2-5; 11 nucleotides align to TRBD1. With V trimmed by 3 bases and J by 5 bases, 9 bases remained unmatched. Germline CDR1 and CDR2: SGHRS and YFSETQ. CDR3 length: 16 amino acids. CDR3 in amino acids: CASSSQGRDRGETQYF. As DNA, the CDR3 is TGCGCCAGCAGCTCGCAGGGCCGGGACAGGGGGGAGACCCAGTACTTC.

The chain carries TRBV5-1 and TRBJ2-3; D is unclear. The V gene's germline CDR1 is SGHRS and CDR2 YFSETQ. The CDR3 is 12 amino acids. Trimming removed 4 bases at V and 3 bases at J, with 6 bases between. CDR3 in DNA: TGCGCCAGCAGCGCCCTAACAGATACGCAGTATTTT. This encodes CASSALTDTQYF.

The chain uses TRBV5-1 and TRBJ1-1; D is ambiguous. The CDR3 length is 15 residues. Per the germline V gene, CDR1 is SGHRS and CDR2 is YFSETQ. V was clipped by 3 bases and J by 4 bases, with 16 bases between them. This CDR3 is CASSSGGEKGTEAFF. In DNA, the CDR3 is TGCGCCAGCAGCTCTGGTGGGGAGAAGGGCACTGAAGCTTTCTTT.

The chain employs TRBV10-1 and TRBJ1-2, with TRBD1 identical over 9 bases. There are 15 residues in the CDR3. Germline V gene sequence: CDR1 WNHNN, CDR2 SYGVQD (reference sequence). The junction had 12 bases not matched to a gene; V was cut back by 7 bases and J by 6 bases. The CDR3 coding sequence is TGCGCCAGCATCCCGAAAGAGTACAGGGGGCATGGCTACACCTTC. Protein: CASIPKEYRGHGYTF.

The chain is built from TRBV5-1 and TRBJ1-1; 8 bases fit TRBD1. The V segment lost 5 bases and the J segment 0 bases; nucleotides outside the gene matches: 9. This CDR3 comprises 16 residues. CDR1 SGHRS and CDR2 YFSETQ come from the germline V gene. The CDR3 DNA reads TGCGCCAGCAGGTCGGCCGGACAGGGCCTGAACACTGAAGCTTTCTTT. It specifies CASRSAGQGLNTEAFF. Complete variable domain (other parts from reference TRBV5-1 and TRBJ1-1): KAGVTQTPRYLIKTRGQQVTLSCSPISGHRSVSWYQQTPGQGLQFLFEYFSETQRNKGNFPGRFSGRQFSNSRSEMNVSTLELGDSALYLCASRSAGQGLNTEAFFGQGTRLTVV.

The chain recombines TRBV3-1 (or the pseudogene TRBV3-2) with TRBJ2-4, with 9 bases identical to TRBD2. Germline lookup yields CDR1 LGHDT and CDR2 YNNKEL (reference sequence). There are 16 residues in the CDR3. Losses at the gene ends were 1 base for V and 8 bases for J; bases not matched to a gene: 9. The CDR3 nucleotides read TGTGCCAGCAGCCAAGCCTTAGCGGGAGAGGGGGACATTCAGTACTTC. This translates into CASSQALAGEGDIQYF.

This chain links TRBV27 with TRBJ1-2; TRBD1 matches at 7 bases. From germline, CDR1 is MNHEY and CDR2 SMNVEV (reference sequence). J gave up 8 bases and V 5 bases, and 11 bases lay outside the gene matches. The CDR3 consists of 14 residues. CDR3 sequence: CASSIGQGVGGYTF. CDR3 nucleotides: TGTGCCAGCAGTATAGGGCAGGGGGTGGGGGGCTACACCTTC.